Below are 11 T cell receptor beta chains sequenced from a single sample in a study of shared clonotypes between healthy human individuals. Produced via immunoSEQ multiplex PCR; TCRdb's table is partial and in-frame only. This table has about 690,000 clones, roughly 91% appearing once. Specimen: memory CD8+ T cells from PBMCs. Indicated subset: CD45RO+ cells pooled with CCR7-negative TemRA cells. The receptor source for this set is a man aged 18 to 30 in good health. Some clones in this sample may be carry-over from other donors' samples.

The chain combines TRBV4-1 with TRBJ2-7; possibly TRBD2 for D (6 bases). Per the germline V gene, CDR1 is MGHRA and CDR2 is YSYEKL. CDR3 length: 15 amino acids. Trimming cost V 4 bases and J 3 bases, with 16 bases left between them. In DNA form, the CDR3 reads TGCGCCAGCAGCCTTAGGCAGGGAGGTATCTACGAGCAGTACTTC. Its translation is CASSLRQGGIYEQYF.

The chain is built from TRBV19 and TRBJ2-7, with 8 bases fitting TRBD1. Germline-derived CDR1 and CDR2 are LNHDA and SQIVND (reference sequence). This CDR3 has 15 residues. J was trimmed by 5 bases and V by 6 bases; bases with no gene match: 12. CDR3 loop: CASSTTDRALDEQYF. CDR3 coding DNA: TGTGCCAGTAGCACGACGGACAGGGCACTAGACGAGCAGTACTTC.

This clone appeared once. This rearrangement joins TRBV7-8 to TRBJ2-2; D call uncertain. CDR1 and CDR2 (germline): SGHVS, FQNEAQ. Trimming pared 1 base from V and 1 base from J, leaving 4 bases between. The CDR3 has 14 residues. The chain's CDR3 is CASSLGGNTGELFF. In DNA form, the CDR3 reads TGTGCCAGCAGCTTAGGAGGGAACACCGGGGAGCTGTTTTTT.

Here the CDR3 reads CASSARETYEQYF. In DNA, the CDR3 is TGCGCCAGCAGCGCCAGGGAAACCTACGAGCAGTACTTC. This chain connects TRBV5-1 to TRBJ2-7; tentative D call: TRBD1 (5 bases). Trimming took off 4 bases at V and 2 bases at J, with 10 bases between the two ends. CDR1 is SGHRS and CDR2 is YFSETQ in the germline V gene. The CDR3 covers 13 residues.

The chain uses TRBV5-6 and TRBJ2-7; TRBD2 agrees at 8 bases. The V gene end was trimmed by 4 bases and the J gene end by 4 bases; junction bases not matched to a gene: 10. In germline, CDR1 is SGHDT, CDR2 YYEEEE. The CDR3 is made up of 15 amino acids. The CDR3 sequence: CASSTGASGLYEQYF. CDR3 DNA sequence: TGTGCCAGCAGCACGGGGGCTAGCGGGTTGTACGAGCAGTACTTC.

The chain joins TRBV28 to TRBJ1-1; D gene ambiguous. The CDR3 is 11 amino acids. V lost 7 bases, J lost 5 bases, and 8 bases lay in between. Looked up from germline, CDR1 is MDHEN and CDR2 is SYDVKM. CDR3 in amino acids: CASTEETEAFF. The CDR3 coding sequence is TGTGCCAGCACCGAGGAAACTGAAGCTTTCTTT.

This chain connects TRBV30 to TRBJ2-3; perhaps TRBD1 as D (6 bases). The CDR3 spans 14 residues. Trimming removed 1 base from V and 4 bases from J, with 12 bases in between. CDR1 and CDR2 from the germline V gene are GTSNPN and SVGIG (reference sequence). For the CDR3, the DNA is TGTGCCTGGAGTGCGCAGGGGCCACCAGATACGCAGTATTTT. Translation: CAWSAQGPPDTQYF.

V and J are TRBV27 and TRBJ2-5; TRBD2 aligns across 11 bases. The CDR3 contains 14 residues. Germline CDR1 is MNHEY and CDR2 is SMNVEV (reference sequence). The trim removed 5 bases at V and 4 bases at J, leaving 3 bases unmatched. CDR3 amino acids: CASSTGLAGETQYF. CDR3 coding DNA: TGTGCCAGCAGTACAGGACTAGCGGGAGAGACCCAGTACTTC.

This sequence joins TRBV27 and TRBJ1-1; 10 nucleotides line up with TRBD1. The CDR3 has 13 residues. J was trimmed by 6 bases and V by 6 bases; bases with no gene match: 4. Germline-derived CDR1 and CDR2 are MNHEY and SMNVEV (reference sequence). In DNA, the CDR3 is TGTGCCAGCAGCTGGGACAGGGGATCTGAAGCTTTCTTT. Amino acid sequence: CASSWDRGSEAFF.

The chain employs TRBV5-1 and TRBJ2-1; D unclear. Germline V lookup: CDR1 SGHRS, CDR2 YFSETQ. V was clipped by 0 bases and J by 4 bases, with 23 bases between them. The length of the CDR3 is 19 residues. In DNA form, the CDR3 reads TGCGCCAGCAGCTTGGCCTTTCTCATGCGACTTCCTAGGTACAATGAGCAGTTCTTC. Its translation: CASSLAFLMRLPRYNEQFF.

This sequence joins TRBV5-1 and TRBJ2-6; D is possibly TRBD2 (5 bases). Germline V lookup: CDR1 SGHRS, CDR2 YFSETQ. CDR3 length equals 16 residues. The V and J ends lost 4 bases and 0 bases respectively, with 11 bases between them. The CDR3 DNA reads as TGCGCCAGCAGCCCAACCCGGGACTCTGGGGCCAACGTCCTGACTTTC. Translation gives CASSPTRDSGANVLTF.